This T cell receptor beta chain was obtained from a study of blood T cells in healthy people across ages (dated by TCRdb to 2013 to 2016). Context from the whole study: Template switching captured roughly one uniquely barcoded TCR beta cDNA molecule per two T cells in model experiments. To track age-related changes in TCR beta repertoire diversity, the study relied on deep sequencing normalized with unique cDNA molecular identifiers. The donors were split into four age groups: young (average 16 years), middle-aged (roughly 39), aged (approximately 60) and long-lived (over 75). Two additional independent replicas of 1 million unique cDNA reads from the same blood draw were analyzed for two donors (one aged 18 to 30 and one aged 80 or older). Results and caveats for the whole study, not just this receptor: Because the CMV infection status of the donors was unknown, age-related changes in expanded clonotypes may potentially have been confounded. Estimates of total diversity based on one million sequenced T cells were considered lower bounds and underestimates. As age increased, observed TCR beta diversity per million T cells dropped in a roughly linear way, and a significant reduction was already evident by age 40. A strong correlation was found between observed TCR beta diversity and the percentage of naive T cells measured by flow cytometry. Bulk unsorted PBMC profiling prevented conclusive comparison of naive and antigen-experienced compartments. The long-lived group showed more naive CD4+ T cells, fewer expanded clones and increased TCR diversity than the aged group, suggesting age selection.

Library prep was done by 5' RACE. Sequencing relied on an Illumina HiSeq 2500. A second PCR of roughly 7 to 11 cycles was performed with a sample-barcoded 5' primer and a J-beta primer mix. Each TCR beta cDNA molecule received a unique molecular identifier from a template-switch 5' adaptor carrying 12 random nucleotides. Each sample yielded at least 2.5 million CDR3-containing paired-end reads. The Mint cDNA synthesis kit, primed by a TRBC-specific oligonucleotide, was used to synthesize first-strand cDNA from all RNA. After uracil-DNA glycosylase treatment, a first 18-cycle PCR used universal primers M1SS and BC2_uni_R on all cDNA. The authors processed their data as follows. Normalization of each sample was performed by random selection of 1 million high-quality reads, each carrying a distinct molecular identifier. Instead of being binned into consensus sequences, reads that shared molecular identifiers were thrown out. MiTCR, run with a Q25 quality threshold and the strictest error-elimination algorithm, handled CDR3 identification, clonotype clustering and error correction. A nonparametric unseen species model using Euler transformation provided a lower-bound estimate of total TCR beta diversity. The public reads were quality trimmed at Q25 with fastp and then assembled into clones with MiXCR by TCRdb, keeping productive beta chains. CDR3 protein sequences are deduplicated, and each keeps its most common genes and DNA. These V and J calls derive from TCRdb rather than the authors' analysis. The sample table records more than 500,000 distinct CDR3 sequences; about 28% of these occur just once. The ten largest clones capture 3% to 4.5% of the sample.

In its sample, this clonotype was seen a few times. Its antigen target is currently unknown. No much larger clone exists at a distance of one base, and base qualities are not known. Trimming accounts for 3 bases at V and 5 bases at J, while the number of junction bases matched to no gene is 13. The CDR1 and CDR2 encoded by the germline V gene are SGHDT and YYEEEE. The CDR3 goes from the cysteine to the phenylalanine over 16 residues. The read is trimmed to its CDR3 DNA, 48 bases read in frame from base 1. Donors were 35 to 40 systemically healthy Caucasian individuals from Russia aged roughly 6 to 95 years. Each donor gave approximately 10 milliliters of peripheral blood, collected into EDTA-treated Vacutainer tubes. Ficoll-Paque density-gradient centrifugation was used to isolate PBMCs, with at least 6.5 million per sample. Trizol reagent was used to extract total RNA from PBMCs, with at least 6 micrograms per sample. For every donor, flow cytometry on a PBMC aliquot measured the percentage of naive CD45RAhigh/CD27high T cells.

These same records also appear under a second study, on T cells of mothers and their children. Taken from the second paper: The donors were nine systemically healthy Caucasian individuals, made up of three mothers and their six children. cDNA synthesis used all of the extracted RNA, with 1.5 ug of RNA in each 15 ul reaction. In the second PCR, the M1S primer added sample barcodes and 2-4 random nucleotides. Over 8.5 million TCR beta CDR3 reads were obtained for each mother, and 2.5 million to 3.5 million reads were obtained for each child. Thymic selection shapes the output of TCR recombination in a similar way in related and unrelated pairs, and inherited differences have a minor effect. Normalized repertoire overlap was always found to be slightly, but never significantly, higher in related mother-child pairs than in unrelated mother-child pairs. With a sensitivity of approximately 100 clones per million clonotypes, no persistent microchimeric T cell clones were detected. To look for features that set related mother-child pairs apart from unrelated individuals, the researchers ran deep NGS to compare the TCR beta repertoires of mothers and children. Mothers averaged roughly 40 +/- 4 years of age and children averaged around 10 +/- 4 years. Libraries were sequenced on Illumina HiSeq 2000 with 100+100 nt paired-end reads after adapter ligation with NEBNext reagents. To prevent cross-contamination, the mother and child libraries were prepared one month apart and sequenced in separate runs. For each donor, between roughly 450,000 and 2,100,000 distinct TCR beta clonotypes were identified. Naive TCR beta clonotypes were estimated from low-frequency clonotypes matched to each donor's FACS-determined naive share, without sorting.

Material for sequencing was blood. The rearranged chain carries TRBV5-6 and TRBJ2-5; 7 central bases correspond to TRBD2. This sequence was found in a boy aged 2 to 10 in good health. The DNA is as follows: TGTGCCAGCAGCTGGGGGGGAAATCCAGTTTGGGAGACCCAGTACTTC. It encodes CASSWGGNPVWETQYF.